The clone carrying this TCR beta chain was detected ten times or more. Antigen specificity is unknown. A much more abundant neighbour one base away suggests this may be a read error. CDR1 is SGHTA, CDR2 FQGTGA, per germline. Trimming cost V 5 bases and J 9 bases; bases outside gene matches: 17. The CDR3 runs 16 residues. This sample is drawn from a study of neurological immune-mediated disorders. Study results and caveats: No CDR3 amino acid sequences recurred among expanded clones across subjects, suggesting private repertoires in all groups. HTLV-1-associated myelopathy led in TCR clonal expansion, while multiple sclerosis ranked lowest, below healthy controls.

The T cells used for sorted libraries numbered approximately 1 million, either CD4+ or CD8+. The authors made cDNA by 5'RACE with 10-nucleotide random UMIs. TCRdb reprocessed the 5' RACE reads with MiXCR, giving one entry per CDR3 protein. Among some 30,000 distinct CDR3 sequences listed, under 6% were seen once. The chain combines TRBV7-3 with TRBJ2-7, with 9 bases matching TRBD1. Sequences were obtained from CD4+ T cells from blood. The sequence derives from a woman between 50 and 59 years old in good health. CDR3 protein: CASSATPTPGQGSQYF. As DNA, the CDR3 is TGTGCCAGCAGCGCCACACCCACCCCGGGACAGGGTTCGCAGTACTTC.